These 23 T cell receptor beta chains came from one sample sequenced in a study of blood T cell repertoires in COVID-19. Some clones are missing from TCRdb's copy, which holds only in-frame ones; the method was immunoSEQ multiplex PCR. The profile shows approximately 21,000 clones, about 86% of them singletons. Sequences were obtained from peripheral blood. These receptors all come from a human donor with acute or convalescent COVID-19. The donor label of this sample is uncertain.

The rearrangement joins TRBV18 to TRBJ2-5; tentative D call: TRBD2 (6 bases). The germline V gene has CDR1 KGHSH and CDR2 LQKENI. This CDR3 spans 13 amino acids. Trimming removed 6 bases from V and 5 bases from J, with 13 bases in between. The CDR3 nucleotides read TGTGCCAGCTCCCCTGGCCGGGAGGAGACCCAGTACTTC. This codes for CASSPGREETQYF.

The chain joins TRBV5-8 to TRBJ2-3; 15 positions agree with TRBD2. Germline assignment: CDR1 SGHTS and CDR2 YDEGEE. V lost 4 bases to trimming and J lost 3 bases; unmatched junction nucleotides: 9. The CDR3 sequence is 18 residues long. The CDR3 is CASSGGTSGGLVTDTQYF. The CDR3 DNA is TGTGCCAGCAGCGGAGGGACTAGCGGGGGGCTCGTTACAGATACGCAGTATTTT.

The V gene is TRBV6-6, the J gene TRBJ1-5; D is ambiguous. The CDR3 covers 14 residues. The V end lost 5 bases, the J end lost 2 bases, and 10 bases lay between the germline ends. Per germline, CDR1 MNHNY and CDR2 SVGAGI (reference sequence). CDR3 sequence (DNA): TGTGCCAGCAGTACCCTTCAGGGCAATCAGCCCCAGCATTTT. Residues: CASSTLQGNQPQHF.

The rearrangement joins TRBV3-1 (or the pseudogene TRBV3-2) to TRBJ2-3, with D unclear. V shed 1 base and J shed 0 bases, with 11 bases lying between them. The CDR3 totals 16 residues. Germline loops: CDR1 LGHDT, CDR2 YNNKEL (reference sequence). CDR3: CASSQALLSSTDTQYF. CDR3 DNA sequence: TGTGCCAGCAGCCAAGCACTCCTATCTAGCACAGATACGCAGTATTTT.

The chain joins TRBV18 to TRBJ1-4; D is possibly TRBD1 (5 bases). Trimming removed 2 bases at V and 8 bases at J, with 12 bases between. Germline V CDR1 and CDR2: KGHSH, LQKENI. The CDR3 runs to 14 residues. The CDR3 sequence: CASSPGRADEKLFF. The CDR3 coding sequence is TGTGCCAGCTCACCAGGCAGGGCGGACGAAAAACTGTTTTTT. Combining the CDR3 with reference TRBV18 and TRBJ1-4 gives the whole variable domain NAGVMQNPRHLVRRRGQEARLRCSPMKGHSHVYWYRQLPEEGLKFMVYLQKENIIDESGMPKERFSAEFPKEGPSILRIQQVVRGDSAAYFCASSPGRADEKLFFGSGTQLSVL.

The rearrangement joins TRBV4-2 to TRBJ1-4, with D perhaps matching TRBD1 (5 bases). With 1 base removed from V and 8 bases from J, the gap between germline ends came to 23 bases. The CDR3 contains 18 residues. Germline CDR1 reads LGHNA; CDR2 reads YNFKEQ. This CDR3 is CASSQAWGLAGGGEKLFF. The CDR3 DNA sequence: TGTGCCAGCAGCCAAGCTTGGGGACTAGCAGGAGGCGGGGAAAAACTGTTTTTT.

The chain has TRBV7-3 and TRBJ2-5; D call uncertain. CDR3 length: 15 residues. Germline CDR1 is SGHTA and CDR2 is FQGTGA. The germline V and J ends were trimmed by 1 base and 5 bases, with 14 bases remaining between them. The CDR3 is CASSLIAGSVETQYF. Here the CDR3 DNA reads TGTGCCAGCAGCTTAATTGCAGGCTCGGTGGAGACCCAGTACTTC.

The V and J genes are TRBV10-2 and TRBJ1-2; 8 bases line up with TRBD1. Trimming took 6 bases from V and 1 from J; bases not matched to a gene: 10. The CDR3 extends over 16 amino acids. The germline V gene encodes CDR1 WSHSY and CDR2 SAAADI. CDR3 coding DNA: TGCGCCAGCAGCCCCACCGGGACAGGCCTTAACTATGGCTACACCTTC. Its translation is CASSPTGTGLNYGYTF.

J is TRBJ2-3 and V is TRBV6-2 or TRBV6-3; D possibly corresponds to TRBD1 (6 bases). In germline, CDR1 is MNHEY, CDR2 SVGEGT. The length of the CDR3 is 15 residues. Trimming removed 4 bases from V and 2 bases from J, with 13 bases in between. CDR3 amino acids: CASSFQTGYTDTQYF. The DNA of the CDR3 is TGTGCCAGCAGTTTCCAGACAGGCTACACAGATACGCAGTATTTT.

The CDR3 sequence: CASSLAVSGGGETQYF. The CDR3 region has the DNA TGCGCCAGCAGCTTGGCCGTGTCTGGGGGAGGCGAGACCCAGTACTTC. This sequence joins TRBV5-1 and TRBJ2-5, with a weak D call TRBD2 (6 bases). The germline V gene encodes CDR1 SGHRS and CDR2 YFSETQ. Trimming took off 0 bases at V and 5 bases at J, with 17 bases between the two ends. The CDR3 covers 16 residues.

V gene TRBV9 combines with J gene TRBJ1-1; D perhaps matches TRBD1 (5 bases). V lost 3 bases and J lost 10, with 22 bases in between. The germline V gene encodes CDR1 SGDLS and CDR2 YYNGEE. This CDR3 has 15 amino acids. In nucleotides, the CDR3 is TGTGCCAGCAGCGCCGGGGGGTGGCCGGAGAAGGGAGCTTTCTTT. Translated: CASSAGGWPEKGAFF.

Details on this clone: Additional DNA sequences in this sample encode the identical CDR3. The chain employs TRBV5-4 and TRBJ1-4; 12 bases align to TRBD1. V lost 4 bases and J lost 7; bases outside the gene matches: 8. The CDR3 spans 16 residues. Germline V CDR1 and CDR2: SGHNT, YYREEE (reference sequence). Here the CDR3 DNA reads TGTGCCAGCAGCGTGGGACAGGGGGCACGCGGTGAAAAACTGTTTTTT. Translating gives CASSVGQGARGEKLFF.

CDR3 protein: CAGQAGKPKQFF. The CDR3 DNA sequence: TGTGCCGGGCAAGCGGGGAAACCCAAGCAGTTCTTC. The chain joins TRBV7-9 to TRBJ2-1; TRBD2 aligns across 7 bases. Germline assignment: CDR1 SEHNR and CDR2 FQNEAQ (reference sequence). CDR3 length equals 12 residues. With V trimmed by 11 bases and J by 11 bases, 12 bases remained unmatched.

The V gene is TRBV9, the J gene TRBJ1-4; 7 bases line up with TRBD1. This CDR3 has 15 amino acids. Germline assignment: CDR1 SGDLS and CDR2 YYNGEE. V lost 0 bases to trimming and J lost 8 bases; unmatched junction nucleotides: 7. Here the CDR3 DNA reads TGTGCCAGCAGCGTAGATACAGGGGTGAGGGAAAAACTGTTTTTT. Amino acid sequence: CASSVDTGVREKLFF.

This chain connects TRBV6-1 to TRBJ2-7; perhaps TRBD2 as D (5 bases). Trimming pared 0 bases from V and 6 bases from J, leaving 15 bases between. CDR1 is MNHNS, CDR2 SASEGT, per germline. The CDR3 is 15 amino acids. In DNA, the CDR3 is TGTGCCAGCAGTGAAGCGCGACTCCTTGGAGGCGAGCAGTACTTC. It translates to CASSEARLLGGEQYF.

V and J are TRBV6-5 and TRBJ1-1, with D maybe TRBD1 (6 bases). The CDR3 extends over 13 amino acids. The V gene lost 4 bases and the J gene lost 4 bases, with 10 bases spanning the gap. Germline V CDR1 and CDR2: MNHEY, SVGAGI. The CDR3 region is CASSSGVGTEAFF. The CDR3 DNA follows: TGTGCCAGCAGTTCAGGGGTAGGCACTGAAGCTTTCTTT.

The chain uses TRBV4-1 and TRBJ1-1, with D possibly being TRBD1 (5 bases). The germline gives CDR1 MGHRA, CDR2 YSYEKL. The CDR3 contains 16 residues. The ends were cut back, 0 bases at V and 0 bases at J, with 11 bases in the middle. The CDR3 protein is CASSQEIRGVNTEAFF. The CDR3 region has the DNA TGCGCCAGCAGCCAAGAAATTCGGGGGGTGAACACTGAAGCTTTCTTT.

The sample holds a few counts of this clone. This sequence joins TRBV18 and TRBJ1-1; 7 bases align to TRBD1. Germline CDR1 and CDR2: KGHSH and LQKENI. There are 15 residues in the CDR3. The V segment lost 4 bases and the J segment 7 bases; nucleotides outside the gene matches: 12. DNA for the CDR3: TGTGCCAGCTCACGCCTAAAACAGGGGACGGGTGAAGCTTTCTTT. It codes for CASSRLKQGTGEAFF.

The V gene is TRBV7-2, the J gene TRBJ2-7; 9 bases are shared with TRBD1. Germline V lookup: CDR1 SGHTA, CDR2 FQGNSA. CDR3 size: 14 residues. The ends lost 5 bases at V and 3 bases at J; junction bases unmatched: 5. The CDR3 protein is CASSQTTGGYEQYF. CDR3 nucleotide sequence: TGTGCCAGCAGCCAGACGACAGGGGGCTACGAGCAGTACTTC.

The rearrangement joins TRBV27 to TRBJ1-1, with D possibly matching TRBD1 (6 bases). There are 13 residues in the CDR3. V lost 3 bases and J 6 bases, leaving 11 bases between the germline ends. The germline V gene encodes CDR1 MNHEY and CDR2 SMNVEV (reference sequence). CDR3 bases: TGTGCCAGCAGTTTTGACAGGAAAGCTGAAGCTTTCTTT. The encoded protein is CASSFDRKAEAFF.

In its sample, this clone was seen a few times. J is TRBJ2-1 and V is TRBV18; 8 bases line up with TRBD1. Per the germline V gene, CDR1 is KGHSH and CDR2 is LQKENI. This CDR3 region has 18 residues. V shed 4 bases, J shed 1 base, and the junction held 12 bases outside the gene matches. Written as DNA, the CDR3 is TGTGCCAGCTCACGGAACCCCCCCGGACAGGGATCCTACAATGAGCAGTTCTTC. Encoded protein: CASSRNPPGQGSYNEQFF. Using reference TRBV18 and TRBJ2-1 for the parts outside the CDR3, the full variable domain is NAGVMQNPRHLVRRRGQEARLRCSPMKGHSHVYWYRQLPEEGLKFMVYLQKENIIDESGMPKERFSAEFPKEGPSILRIQQVVRGDSAAYFCASSRNPPGQGSYNEQFFGPGTRLTVL.

This chain links TRBV19 with TRBJ1-6, with TRBD1 identical over 7 bases. V shed 5 bases and J 0 bases; nucleotides not matched to a gene: 4. The CDR3 runs to 16 residues. The V gene's germline CDR1 is LNHDA and CDR2 SQIVND (reference sequence). This CDR3 is CASSQRTGSYNSPLHF. The CDR3 coding sequence is TGTGCCAGTAGTCAACGGACAGGCTCCTATAATTCACCCCTCCACTTT.

This chain's CDR3 is CASSFTGTGASEAFF. Written as DNA, the CDR3 is TGTGCCAGCAGCTTTACCGGGACAGGGGCCAGCGAAGCTTTCTTT. V usage is TRBV7-2 and J usage is TRBJ1-1, with TRBD1 matching over 10 bases. Germline-derived CDR1 and CDR2 are SGHTA and FQGNSA. CDR3 length equals 15 residues. Trimming cost V 3 bases and J 8 bases; bases outside gene matches: 9.